The 28 T cell receptor beta chains below all came from one sample that was sequenced in a study of CD8 T cells in ankylosing spondylitis. TCRdb called the 5' RACE reads again in MiXCR, with one record for every CDR3 protein. The sample shows about 240,000 distinct CDR3 sequences, about 24% of them seen only once. Sequencing input: blood, either unsorted or a sorted T cell fraction (not recorded which). These receptors originate from a male donor with ankylosing spondylitis or in good health (not recorded which).

This clonotype was seen a few times. CDR3 residues: CSARNPGQGTNNEQFF. The DNA of the CDR3 is TGCAGTGCTAGAAACCCGGGACAGGGAACCAACAATGAGCAGTTCTTC. The chain couples TRBV20-1 to TRBJ2-1, with 9 bases aligning to TRBD1. The J segment lost 5 bases and the V segment lost 2 bases, leaving 10 bases of the junction unmatched. The CDR3 loop spans 16 amino acids. Germline V gene sequence: CDR1 DFQATT, CDR2 SNEGSKA (reference sequence).

In its sample, this clonotype was seen many times. The V gene is TRBV11-2, the J gene TRBJ2-1; perhaps TRBD1 as D (6 bases). The V end lost 4 bases, the J end lost 8 bases, and 15 bases lay between the germline ends. CDR1 is SGHAT and CDR2 is FQNNGV in the germline V gene. This CDR3 has 14 amino acids. The CDR3 nucleotides are TGTGCCAGCAGCTCCACACAGGGACGCTATGAGCAGTTCTTC. It translates to CASSSTQGRYEQFF. Using reference TRBV11-2 and TRBJ2-1 for the parts outside the CDR3, the full variable domain is EAGVAQSPRYKIIEKRQSVAFWCNPISGHATLYWYQQILGQGPKLLIQFQNNGVVDDSQLPKDRFSAERLKGVDSTLKIQPAKLEDSAVYLCASSSTQGRYEQFFGPGTRLTVL.

This clonotype occurred many times. CDR3 nucleotides: TGCAGTGCAGATAGGGACAGGGGAAGCCAGCCCCAGCATTTT. Translating gives CSADRDRGSQPQHF. This chain links TRBV20-1 with TRBJ1-5, with 10 bases matching TRBD1. The CDR3 consists of 14 residues. Per the germline V gene, CDR1 is DFQATT and CDR2 is SNEGSKA (reference sequence). Trimming cost V 6 bases and J 7 bases; bases outside gene matches: 9.

The chain recombines TRBV12-3 or TRBV12-4 with TRBJ2-5, with a possible D match to TRBD1 (6 bases). V lost 6 bases and J lost 6, with 17 bases in between. The CDR3 is made up of 14 amino acids. Here the CDR3 reads CASRQGQSVKTQYF. The CDR3 bases are TGTGCCAGCAGGCAAGGACAGAGCGTGAAGACCCAGTACTTC.

Turning to this clonotype: The final CDR3 position lacks the conserved phenylalanine or tryptophan, pointing to a likely read error. This chain uses TRBV11-2 with TRBJ2-1, with 12 bases matching TRBD2. The CDR3 totals 16 residues. V shed 4 bases, J shed 3 bases, and the junction held 4 bases outside the gene matches. The germline CDR1 and CDR2 sequences are SGHAT and FQNNGV. The CDR3 loop is CASSSLTSGGYNEQFL. The CDR3 DNA follows: TGTGCCAGCAGCTCGTTGACTAGCGGGGGCTACAATGAGCAGTTCTTG.

The chain is built from TRBV7-9 and TRBJ2-5; D is ambiguous. Germline V gene sequence: CDR1 SEHNR, CDR2 FQNEAQ (reference sequence). V gave up 1 base and J gave up 3 bases, with 6 bases separating them. The CDR3 length is 13 residues. CDR3 DNA sequence: TGTGCCAGCAGCTTAGTACCAAAAGAGACCCAGTACTTC. Translated, it gives CASSLVPKETQYF.

About this clonotype itself: A much more abundant neighbour one base away suggests this may be a read error. The chain employs TRBV7-8 and TRBJ2-2; 8 bases align to TRBD1. The V and J ends lost 5 bases and 5 bases, in that order; junction bases with no gene match: 10. This CDR3 is built from 16 residues. Germline V gene lookup returns CDR1 SGHVS and CDR2 FQNEAQ. For the CDR3, the DNA is TGTGCCAGCAGCATACGGACAGGGATTTTAACCGGGGAGCTGTTTTTT. It is translated as CASSIRTGILTGELFF.

The chain has TRBV18 and TRBJ2-6; D tentatively reads TRBD1 or TRBD2 (5 bases each). The V gene's germline CDR1 is KGHSH and CDR2 LQKENI. V was pared by 3 bases and J by 0 bases, with 12 bases between. The CDR3 has 17 residues. CDR3 sequence (DNA): TGTGCCAGCTCACCCCCTGGTGGGGGCTCTGGGGCCAACGTCCTGACTTTC. Its translation is CASSPPGGGSGANVLTF.

This sequence joins TRBV10-1 and TRBJ2-5; D uncertain. The CDR3 consists of 13 residues. Trimming pared 2 bases from V and 4 bases from J, leaving 8 bases between. From germline, CDR1 is WNHNN and CDR2 SYGVQD (reference sequence). The CDR3 DNA sequence: TGCGCCAGCAGTGAGGGTGAAAGAGAGACCCAGTACTTC. Its protein product is CASSEGERETQYF.

The chain recombines TRBV20-1 with TRBJ1-1; 8 positions match TRBD1. Germline V CDR1 and CDR2: DFQATT, SNEGSKA (reference sequence). Unmatched junction bases numbered 4, after V lost 4 bases and J lost 0 bases. The CDR3 consists of 14 residues. CDR3: CSAISGGVNTEAFF. As DNA, the CDR3 is TGCAGTGCTATATCAGGGGGCGTGAACACTGAAGCTTTCTTT.

Many counts were recorded for this clonotype. The CDR3 sequence is CASSLRRRWGEAGELFF. CDR3 coding DNA: TGCGCCAGCAGCCTAAGAAGGCGCTGGGGAGAGGCCGGGGAGCTGTTTTTT. V usage is TRBV4-1 and J usage is TRBJ2-2, with D possibly being TRBD2 (5 bases). With 4 bases removed from V and 6 bases from J, the gap between germline ends came to 21 bases. The CDR3 contains 17 residues. From germline, CDR1 is MGHRA and CDR2 YSYEKL.

This clonotype was picked up many times. V is TRBV20-1 and J is TRBJ2-5; 9 nucleotides align to TRBD2. V was clipped by 8 bases and J by 1 base; unmatched bases: 5. The germline V gene has CDR1 DFQATT and CDR2 SNEGSKA (reference sequence). This CDR3 spans 13 amino acids. CDR3 DNA sequence: TGCAGTCTCCATAGCGGGGGCCAAGAGACCCAGTACTTC. It yields the protein CSLHSGGQETQYF.

This clonotype was picked up many times. The chain links TRBV20-1 to TRBJ1-1, with TRBD1 as a possible D gene (5 bases). Trimming left V 5 bases short and J 7 bases short, with 14 bases between. The CDR3 extends over 12 amino acids. Germline CDR1 is DFQATT and CDR2 is SNEGSKA (reference sequence). The CDR3 reads CSAEARASEAFF. CDR3 in DNA: TGCAGTGCTGAGGCCAGGGCCAGTGAAGCTTTCTTT.

This chain links TRBV20-1 with TRBJ2-5; 9 nucleotides line up with TRBD2. Unmatched junction bases numbered 7, after V lost 1 base and J lost 1 base. This CDR3 has 16 residues. Germline V lookup: CDR1 DFQATT, CDR2 SNEGSKA (reference sequence). Written as DNA, the CDR3 is TGCAGTGCTAGAGTAGGTTGGCGGGGGGGCCAAGAGACCCAGTACTTC. This gives the protein CSARVGWRGGQETQYF.

V is TRBV7-8 and J is TRBJ1-5, with D possibly matching TRBD1 (5 bases). CDR1 is SGHVS and CDR2 is FQNEAQ in the germline V gene. This CDR3 is 14 amino acids long. V lost 6 bases, J lost 6 bases, and 15 bases lay in between. The DNA of the CDR3 is TGTGCCAGCAGTTCTAAAATGGGGGTTCAGCCCCAGCATTTT. Protein: CASSSKMGVQPQHF. The variable domain in full, completed from reference TRBV7-8 and TRBJ1-5, reads GAGVSQSPRYKVAKRGQDVALRCDPISGHVSLFWYQQALGQGPEFLTYFQNEAQLDKSGLPSDRFFAERPEGSVSTLKIQRTQQEDSAVYLCASSSKMGVQPQHFGDGTRLSIL.

The genes are TRBV4-1 and TRBJ2-7, with D uncertain. The CDR3 runs to 12 residues. V was cut by 1 base and J by 3 bases, with 4 bases left in between. CDR1 MGHRA and CDR2 YSYEKL come from the germline V gene. CDR3 amino acids: CASSQANYEQYF. The DNA for the CDR3 is TGCGCCAGCAGCCAAGCAAACTACGAGCAGTACTTC.

This chain connects TRBV6-1 to TRBJ2-5, with D perhaps matching TRBD2 (6 bases). The CDR3 totals 17 residues. The germline V and J ends were trimmed by 2 bases and 2 bases, with 18 bases remaining between them. CDR1 and CDR2 from the germline V gene are MNHNS and SASEGT. The CDR3 here is CASSEFAGLAGQETQYF. The CDR3, as DNA: TGTGCCAGCAGTGAATTTGCCGGACTGGCGGGGCAAGAGACCCAGTACTTC.

The table lists this clonotype with many counts. V gene TRBV7-2 combines with J gene TRBJ2-1; 8 bases align to TRBD2. Germline-derived CDR1 and CDR2 are SGHTA and FQGNSA. CDR3 size: 16 residues. Trimming removed 4 bases from V and 0 bases from J; junction bases left unmatched: 5. The CDR3 region is CASSWVAGGSYNEQFF. In DNA form, the CDR3 reads TGTGCCAGCAGCTGGGTGGCGGGGGGCTCCTACAATGAGCAGTTCTTC.

This chain joins TRBV20-1 and TRBJ2-6, with 11 bases aligning to TRBD1. Germline V gene sequence: CDR1 DFQATT, CDR2 SNEGSKA (reference sequence). The CDR3 is 16 residues long. V shed 5 bases and J 1 base; nucleotides not matched to a gene: 4. The CDR3: CSAEDRGRSGANVLTF. CDR3 coding DNA: TGCAGTGCTGAGGACAGGGGGCGGTCTGGGGCCAACGTCCTGACTTTC.

Only a few counts were recorded for this clonotype. The V and J genes are TRBV12-3 or TRBV12-4 and TRBJ2-5; D uncertain. This CDR3 has 11 residues. V lost 6 bases and J 3 bases, leaving 5 bases between the germline ends. CDR3 amino acids: CASRGEETQYF. The CDR3 region has the DNA TGTGCCAGCAGGGGTGAAGAGACCCAGTACTTC.

The genes are TRBV12-3 or TRBV12-4 and TRBJ2-2; D not resolved. Between the trimmed V and J ends, which lost 7 bases and 5 bases, there was a span of 14 bases. The CDR3 is 14 residues long. The CDR3 DNA reads TGTGCCAGCACCCTATGGACGGTAACCGGGGAGCTGTTTTTT. Encoded protein: CASTLWTVTGELFF.

This clonotype came up many times. This chain connects TRBV20-1 to TRBJ1-2, with D uncertain. Per the germline V gene, CDR1 is DFQATT and CDR2 is SNEGSKA (reference sequence). This CDR3 spans 12 amino acids. Trimming pared 5 bases from V and 6 bases from J, leaving 13 bases between. CDR3 protein: CSAGPTNNGYTF. The CDR3 DNA follows: TGCAGTGCTGGTCCGACAAACAATGGCTACACCTTC.

The chain recombines TRBV9 with TRBJ2-2; the D is unclear. Germline CDR1 SGDLS, CDR2 YYNGEE. The CDR3 totals 13 residues. Between the trimmed V and J ends, which lost 0 bases and 8 bases, there was a span of 8 bases. The CDR3 nucleotides read TGTGCCAGCAGCGTAGGTACCCAAGGGGAGCTGTTTTTT. Protein sequence: CASSVGTQGELFF.

The V call is TRBV20-1, the J call TRBJ2-7, with D possibly called TRBD1 or TRBD2 (5 bases each). The CDR3 sequence is 14 residues long. V was shortened by 4 bases and J by 5 bases, with 18 bases between the two germline ends. Germline CDR1 is DFQATT and CDR2 is SNEGSKA (reference sequence). In nucleotides, the CDR3 is TGCAGTGCTACCGGAGGCCCAGGGTCCGACGAGCAGTACTTC. Its translation: CSATGGPGSDEQYF.

The J gene is TRBJ1-1, the V gene TRBV12-3 or TRBV12-4, with unresolved D. V gave up 5 bases and J gave up 5 bases, with 9 bases separating them. The CDR3 length is 12 residues. CDR3 nucleotide sequence: TGTGCCAGCAGTGTGTTCAAAACTGAAGCTTTCTTT. This gives the protein CASSVFKTEAFF.

This clonotype was observed a few times. CDR3 sequence (DNA): TGCAGCGTTGGGGACTGGGCGCGGACTGAAGCTTTCTTT. Its translation is CSVGDWARTEAFF. The rearrangement uses TRBV29-1 and TRBJ1-1; the D gene is possibly TRBD1 (5 bases). The CDR3 is 13 residues long. The germline CDR1 and CDR2 sequences are SQVTM and ANQGSEA. Trimming took 4 bases from V and 5 from J, leaving 14 bases between them.

This clonotype turned up a few times. V gene TRBV6-1 combines with J gene TRBJ1-5; 7 nucleotides agree with TRBD1. This CDR3 is 14 amino acids long. Germline CDR1 MNHNS, CDR2 SASEGT. V trimming: 7 bases; J trimming: 6 bases; junction bases outside the gene matches: 9. The CDR3 DNA follows: TGTGCCAGCATGCCACAGGGGACGGGTCAGCCCCAGCATTTT. The encoded protein is CASMPQGTGQPQHF.

The V and J genes are TRBV9 and TRBJ2-1; TRBD2 aligns across 7 bases. The germline CDR1 and CDR2 sequences are SGDLS and YYNGEE. The CDR3 extends over 15 amino acids. V was pared by 4 bases and J by 7 bases, with 11 bases of the junction left unmatched. This CDR3 reads CASSTGTTLPNEQFF. The CDR3 DNA sequence: TGTGCCAGCAGCACCGGGACTACCCTACCGAATGAGCAGTTCTTC. Looking up the rest from reference TRBV9 and TRBJ2-1 gives the full variable domain: DSGVTQTPKHLITATGQRVTLRCSPRSGDLSVYWYQQSLDQGLQFLIQYYNGEERAKGNILERFSAQQFPDLHSELNLSSLELGDSALYFCASSTGTTLPNEQFFGPGTRLTVL.